The entry that follows covers one T cell receptor (beta chain) sequence. Antigen specificity is unknown. This entry is derived from a study of T cell repertoires in cytomegalovirus infection. Study summary: Recently identified HLA-C-restricted CMV epitopes were used, and well-studied HLA-B-restricted CMV epitopes were used as well. The study's findings and limits: CMV carriers having the relevant HLA were flagged by cumulative public TCR beta family frequency. It was HLA-C-restricted CMV-specific TCR beta clonotypes that dominated the response ex vivo.

The V segment lost 4 bases and the J segment 4 bases; nucleotides outside the gene matches: 9. Per the germline V gene, CDR1 is LGHNA and CDR2 is YSLEER. This CDR3 region has 16 residues. TCRdb fed the reads into MiXCR, producing one record per CDR3 protein. The data show around 430,000 distinct CDR3 sequences, 40% to 50% seen once. Sequenced here: cultured PBMCs, sampled from culture after CMV antigen stimulation. The receptor's source is a human donor in good health (CMV status not recorded). Some clones in this sample may be carry-over from other donors' samples. The V and J genes are TRBV4-3 and TRBJ2-5, with 10 bases fitting TRBD2. CDR3 sequence (DNA): TGCGCCAGCAGCCGCCGGCTAGCGGGAGTGTCAGAGACCCAGTACTTC. This gives the protein CASSRRLAGVSETQYF.